One and the same sample provided the 29 T cell receptor beta chains below, sequenced in a study of control samples from healthy donors and cancer patients. The repertoire was sequenced with immunoSEQ multiplex PCR; TCRdb's copy has only in-frame clones and lacks some. The data contain 120,000 or so clones, approximately 87% of them seen just once; the ten biggest clones take up 3.7%. Sequenced: PBMCs. The receptors shown here come from a woman aged 60-70 years with lung cancer.

The rearrangement uses TRBV5-1 and TRBJ2-5, with D perhaps matching TRBD1 or TRBD2 (6 bases each). The CDR3 contains 16 residues. Germline V gives CDR1 SGHRS, CDR2 YFSETQ. V was cut by 3 bases and J by 1 base, with 16 bases left in between. The CDR3 bases are TGCGCCAGCAGCTCGAACGGGGGCGGGGTCCAAGAGACCCAGTACTTC. Protein sequence: CASSSNGGGVQETQYF.

The chain uses TRBV7-9 and TRBJ1-1, with 7 bases identical to TRBD1. The CDR3 totals 17 residues. The germline V gene has CDR1 SEHNR and CDR2 FQNEAQ (reference sequence). V dropped 1 base and J dropped 4; count of bases not matched to a gene: 12. In DNA form, the CDR3 reads TGTGCCAGCAGCTTAGGCAGGGGGGGAATTCGCGTCACTGAAGCTTTCTTT. It specifies CASSLGRGGIRVTEAFF.

J is TRBJ2-2 and V is TRBV18; a weak D match, TRBD2 (5 bases). Per germline, CDR1 KGHSH and CDR2 LQKENI. The length of the CDR3 is 15 residues. The V gene lost 2 bases and the J gene lost 2 bases, with 9 bases spanning the gap. Here the CDR3 reads CASSPFRENTGELFF. The CDR3 nucleotides are TGTGCCAGCTCACCATTCCGGGAAAACACCGGGGAGCTGTTTTTT.

The chain combines TRBV7-9 with TRBJ2-7, with D unclear. CDR1 and CDR2 (germline): SEHNR, FQNEAQ (reference sequence). The CDR3 runs 13 residues. V shed 1 base and J shed 6 bases, with 10 bases lying between them. In DNA form, the CDR3 reads TGTGCCAGCAGCTTAGGGCATCTTGGCGAGCAGTACTTC. Its protein is CASSLGHLGEQYF.

The V gene is TRBV2, the J gene TRBJ1-6; no definite D call. From germline, CDR1 is SNHLY and CDR2 FYNNEI. This CDR3 spans 9 amino acids. V lost 5 bases and J lost 13, with 3 bases in between. For the CDR3, the DNA is TGTGCCAGCAGTAAGCCCCTCCACTTT. Amino acid sequence: CASSKPLHF.

The chain links TRBV5-1 to TRBJ2-7; 11 bases fit TRBD1. V lost 4 bases and J lost 2; bases outside the gene matches: 5. The CDR3 extends over 15 amino acids. The germline V gene has CDR1 SGHRS and CDR2 YFSETQ. The CDR3 region has the DNA TGCGCCAGCAGCAGGGGACAGGGGGGCCCCTACGAGCAGTACTTC. Its translation is CASSRGQGGPYEQYF. The full variable domain, with the rest looked up from reference TRBV5-1 and TRBJ2-7, is KAGVTQTPRYLIKTRGQQVTLSCSPISGHRSVSWYQQTPGQGLQFLFEYFSETQRNKGNFPGRFSGRQFSNSRSEMNVSTLELGDSALYLCASSRGQGGPYEQYFGPGTRLTVT.

The chain links TRBV3-1 (or the pseudogene TRBV3-2) to TRBJ1-3; no reliable D call. The length of the CDR3 is 14 residues. Germline V CDR1 and CDR2: LGHDT, YNNKEL (reference sequence). V dropped 0 bases and J dropped 4 bases, with 7 bases sitting between them. CDR3 bases: TGTGCCAGCAGCCAAGATAACGGGGGAAACACCATATATTTT. Protein product: CASSQDNGGNTIYF.

The chain has TRBV11-2 and TRBJ2-1; no reliable D call. The germline gives CDR1 SGHAT, CDR2 FQNNGV. The CDR3 covers 12 residues. V lost 2 bases and J lost 10, with 9 bases in between. As DNA, the CDR3 is TGTGCCAGCAGCTTAAGAACGGAAGAGCAGTTCTTC. Protein: CASSLRTEEQFF.

The chain carries TRBV7-2 and TRBJ1-1; D gene uncertain. The ends were cut back, 1 base at V and 9 bases at J, with 18 bases in the middle. The CDR3 consists of 15 residues. Germline CDR1 and CDR2: SGHTA and FQGNSA. The CDR3 nucleotides read TGTGCCAGCAGCTTAGGGGAAGGACCTCAACAGCAAGCTTTCTTT. It is translated as CASSLGEGPQQQAFF.

The chain is built from TRBV6-1 and TRBJ2-5; 7 nucleotides line up with TRBD2. With 1 base clipped from V and 6 bases from J, the junction kept 11 bases outside the gene matches. From germline, CDR1 is MNHNS and CDR2 SASEGT. CDR3 length: 16 amino acids. CDR3 sequence (DNA): TGTGCCAGCAGTGAAGATGGTAGCGGGTTTCACAAGACCCAGTACTTC. Protein sequence: CASSEDGSGFHKTQYF.

This rearrangement joins TRBV6-1 to TRBJ2-7, with TRBD2 as a possible D gene (6 bases). Germline assignment: CDR1 MNHNS and CDR2 SASEGT. The CDR3 runs to 15 residues. V lost 3 bases, J lost 4 bases, and 16 bases lay in between. CDR3 amino acids: CASSDLGGNRYEQYF. The CDR3 DNA sequence: TGTGCCAGCAGTGACCTAGGAGGGAATCGATACGAGCAGTACTTC.

With respect to this clone: Germline and junction disagree at one end, which may indicate a read error. The chain is built from TRBV11-3 and TRBJ1-1; the D gene is possibly TRBD1 (5 bases). Germline CDR1 is SGHNT and CDR2 is YENEEA. The CDR3 runs 12 residues. CDR3 nucleotides: TGTGCCAGCAGCCCAGGGCTCAGGTTGGCGATCTTT. It yields the protein CASSPGLRLAIF.

This clone appeared a few times. The chain uses TRBV19 and TRBJ1-1; possibly TRBD1 for D (5 bases). V was trimmed by 5 bases and J by 4 bases, leaving 14 bases between them. Germline CDR1 is LNHDA and CDR2 is SQIVND (reference sequence). The CDR3 is 14 residues long. CDR3 region: CASSASLGGTEAFF. The CDR3 DNA sequence: TGTGCCAGTAGTGCTTCCCTCGGGGGCACTGAAGCTTTCTTT.

The chain combines TRBV5-4 with TRBJ1-2, with 7 nucleotides matching TRBD1. Germline CDR1 SGHNT, CDR2 YYREEE (reference sequence). V trimming: 2 bases; J trimming: 4 bases; junction bases outside the gene matches: 5. This CDR3 comprises 14 residues. The CDR3 DNA sequence: TGTGCCAGCAGCTTAAACAGGGGAAGCTATGGCTACACCTTC. Protein: CASSLNRGSYGYTF. The full variable domain, in which reference TRBV5-4 and TRBJ1-2 provide the parts outside the CDR3, is ETGVTQSPTHLIKTRGQQVTLRCSSQSGHNTVSWYQQALGQGPQFIFQYYREEENGRGNFPPRFSGLQFPNYSSELNVNALELDDSALYLCASSLNRGSYGYTFGSGTRLTVV.

The chain combines TRBV6-1 with TRBJ1-1, with 7 positions matching TRBD1. Per germline, CDR1 MNHNS and CDR2 SASEGT. J lost 12 bases, V lost 0 bases, and 7 bases had no gene match. This CDR3 contains 13 residues. In DNA form, the CDR3 reads TGTGCCAGCAGTGAAGCCAGGGGGGGTAGAACTTTCTTT. This gives the protein CASSEARGGRTFF.

V is TRBV5-4 and J is TRBJ1-4; D remains ambiguous. Germline CDR1 and CDR2: SGHNT and YYREEE (reference sequence). This CDR3 is 14 amino acids long. V lost 3 bases, J lost 0 bases, and 6 bases lay in between. In nucleotides, the CDR3 is TGTGCCAGCAGCTCGGAAGCAACTAATGAAAAACTGTTTTTT. Its translation is CASSSEATNEKLFF.

The gene calls are TRBV7-9 and TRBJ2-7; TRBD2 might be the D (6 bases). Trimming removed 4 bases at V and 4 bases at J, with 17 bases between. The length of the CDR3 is 15 residues. Germline loops: CDR1 SEHNR, CDR2 FQNEAQ (reference sequence). CDR3 in amino acids: CASSSHRTTVYEQYF. CDR3 nucleotide sequence: TGTGCCAGCAGCTCCCACAGGACTACCGTTTACGAGCAGTACTTC.

V usage is TRBV5-1 and J usage is TRBJ2-2, with a weak D call TRBD2 (6 bases). V lost 1 base and J lost 0, with 10 bases in between. The CDR3 has 16 amino acids. Germline CDR1 is SGHRS and CDR2 is YFSETQ. The CDR3, as DNA: TGCGCCAGCAGCTTGTTACCGGGGGCGAACACCGGGGAGCTGTTTTTT. Protein sequence: CASSLLPGANTGELFF.

The CDR3 spells CASSLFTGPNNSPLHF. The CDR3 nucleotides are TGTGCCAGCAGTTTATTCACGGGACCGAATAATTCACCCCTCCACTTT. The chain is built from TRBV27 and TRBJ1-6, with D tentatively TRBD1 (5 bases). Germline V CDR1 and CDR2: MNHEY, SMNVEV (reference sequence). CDR3 size: 16 residues. V was pared by 1 base and J by 5 bases, with 12 bases between.

CDR3 in amino acids: CASSVNTEAFF. CDR3 DNA sequence: TGTGCCAGCAGTGTGAACACTGAAGCTTTCTTT. The chain has TRBV25-1 and TRBJ1-1; unclear D gene. Germline V gene sequence: CDR1 MGHDK, CDR2 SYGVNS. The CDR3 runs to 11 residues. V shed 4 bases and J shed 0 bases, with 0 bases lying between them.

V and J are TRBV5-6 and TRBJ1-1, with D perhaps TRBD1 (5 bases). Trimming left V 1 base short and J 3 bases short, with 13 bases between. The CDR3 totals 15 residues. Looked up from germline, CDR1 is SGHDT and CDR2 is YYEEEE. The chain's CDR3 is CASSLRGDRYTEAFF. In nucleotides, the CDR3 is TGTGCCAGCAGCTTGCGGGGCGACCGATACACTGAAGCTTTCTTT.

This clone was counted once. The rearrangement uses TRBV10-3 and TRBJ1-5; D not resolved. The CDR3 has 12 amino acids. Trimming removed 6 bases from V and 1 base from J, with 4 bases in between. Germline V gene sequence: CDR1 ENHRY, CDR2 SYGVKD. The CDR3 sequence: CAIRGSNQPQHF. The CDR3 nucleotides read TGTGCCATCAGGGGGAGCAATCAGCCCCAGCATTTT.

This clone came up a few times. The chain recombines TRBV4-1 with TRBJ2-3, with D unclear. CDR1 is MGHRA, CDR2 YSYEKL, per germline. Trimming removed 8 bases from V and 2 bases from J, with 11 bases in between. The CDR3 is 13 amino acids. The CDR3 coding sequence is TGCGCCAGCCGATCTTTAGTCACAGATACGCAGTATTTT. It translates to CASRSLVTDTQYF.

The chain recombines TRBV30 with TRBJ2-7; D is unclear. V was trimmed by 0 bases and J by 5 bases, leaving 5 bases between them. Germline-derived CDR1 and CDR2 are GTSNPN and SVGIG (reference sequence). There are 11 residues in the CDR3. CDR3 in amino acids: CAWSVLNEQYF. The DNA of the CDR3 is TGTGCCTGGAGTGTTCTCAACGAGCAGTACTTC.

The rearrangement links TRBV6-5 to TRBJ2-7; TRBD1 matches 7 bases. This CDR3 is 15 amino acids long. The ends lost 6 bases at V and 1 base at J; junction bases unmatched: 9. CDR1 and CDR2 (germline): MNHEY, SVGAGI. The CDR3 nucleotides read TGTGCCAGCAGAAACAACAGGGGACCTTCCTACGAGCAGTACTTC. As protein: CASRNNRGPSYEQYF.

CDR3 bases: TGCGCCAGCAGCGCGGGGACGGCTAACACTGAAGCTTTCTTT. It encodes CASSAGTANTEAFF. This chain connects TRBV5-1 to TRBJ1-1; perhaps TRBD1 as D (5 bases). The CDR3 contains 14 residues. Trimming removed 4 bases from V and 2 bases from J, with 12 bases in between. Per the germline V gene, CDR1 is SGHRS and CDR2 is YFSETQ. Drawing the rest from reference TRBV5-1 and TRBJ1-1, the complete variable domain is KAGVTQTPRYLIKTRGQQVTLSCSPISGHRSVSWYQQTPGQGLQFLFEYFSETQRNKGNFPGRFSGRQFSNSRSEMNVSTLELGDSALYLCASSAGTANTEAFFGQGTRLTVV.

The chain recombines TRBV5-4 with TRBJ2-3; D may be TRBD1 or TRBD2 (5 bases each). This CDR3 region has 13 residues. Germline CDR1 SGHNT, CDR2 YYREEE (reference sequence). V was shortened by 1 base and J by 6 bases, with 9 bases between the two germline ends. CDR3 amino acids: CASSLIGADTQYF. For the CDR3, the DNA is TGTGCCAGCAGCTTGATCGGGGCGGATACGCAGTATTTT.

In this sample, this clone turned up a few times. The chain joins TRBV11-2 to TRBJ2-5; no reliable D call. This CDR3 is built from 14 residues. Germline CDR1 SGHAT, CDR2 FQNNGV. Trimming took 5 bases from V and 3 from J, leaving 13 bases between them. Written as DNA, the CDR3 is TGTGCCAGCAGCCTGTGGAGTCAAGAAGAGACCCAGTACTTC. Amino acids: CASSLWSQEETQYF.

The gene calls are TRBV3-1 (or the pseudogene TRBV3-2) and TRBJ1-4; 10 nucleotides match TRBD1. V trimming: 4 bases; J trimming: 6 bases; junction bases outside the gene matches: 5. This CDR3 is built from 15 residues. CDR1 LGHDT and CDR2 YNNKEL come from the germline V gene (reference sequence). The CDR3 sequence is CASSPRTGGDEKLFF. The CDR3 coding sequence is TGTGCCAGCAGCCCCCGGACAGGGGGGGATGAAAAACTGTTTTTT.